One T cell receptor (beta chain) is described in this entry. The method was immunoSEQ multiplex PCR; TCRdb's version includes in-frame clones alone and lacks a portion of them. The table has 100,000 to 120,000 clones, about 90% seen once. This record belongs to a study of T cell responses to AZD1222 COVID-19 vaccine. Germline V gives CDR1 MNHEY, CDR2 SVGAGI. V lost 2 bases to trimming and J lost 4 bases; unmatched junction nucleotides: 7. CDR3 length equals 15 residues. The V and J genes are TRBV6-5 and TRBJ1-1; 7 nucleotides agree with TRBD1. This clonotype originated in an adult who received the AZD1222 COVID-19 vaccine. Sequencing used peripheral blood, obtained 28 days after the second AZD1222 dose. The CDR3 DNA sequence: TGTGCCAGCAGTTACAAACAGGGGCTTTTCACTGAAGCTTTCTTT. This encodes CASSYKQGLFTEAFF.